These T cell receptor beta chains were read from a single sample in a study of CD8+ T cells in alopecia areata. Using immunoSEQ multiplex PCR, the repertoire was profiled, and TCRdb retains in-frame clones only, with some absent. The repertoire has about 160,000 clones, just over 65% of them found once; the top ten carry 0.7% to 1%. The sequencing here drew on CD4+ T cells sorted from blood, taken at week 4, from a patient treated with tofacitinib. The origin of the receptors is a human donor with alopecia areata. CDR3s include the opening cysteine and the closing phenylalanine or tryptophan. D genes are given only for firm matches. Clone size is stated in some rows and not others, as once, few, many or a class when expanded.

abundance: .; j_gene: TRBJ1-2; d_gene: .; v_gene: TRBV29-1; CDR3aa: CSVAGQPYGYTF; CDR3nt: TGCAGCGTTGCAGGACAACCCTATGGCTACACCTTC
abundance: .; j_gene: TRBJ1-1; d_gene: .; v_gene: TRBV18; CDR3aa: CASSPIDTEAFF; CDR3nt: TGTGCCAGCTCACCCATTGACACTGAAGCTTTCTTT
abundance: .; j_gene: TRBJ2-7; d_gene: .; v_gene: TRBV2; CDR3aa: CASSWIDEQYF; CDR3nt: TGTGCCAGCTCGTGGATCGACGAGCAGTACTTC
abundance: .; j_gene: TRBJ2-7; d_gene: .; v_gene: TRBV18; CDR3aa: CASSSWTARTYEQYF; CDR3nt: TGTGCCAGCTCATCGTGGACAGCGCGTACCTACGAGCAGTACTTC
abundance: .; j_gene: TRBJ1-5; d_gene: .; v_gene: TRBV7-2; CDR3aa: CASSLRDGSNQPQHF; CDR3nt: TGTGCCAGCAGCTTAAGGGACGGCAGCAATCAGCCCCAGCATTTT
abundance: .; j_gene: TRBJ1-2; d_gene: .; v_gene: TRBV12-5; CDR3aa: CASALGGNYGYTF; CDR3nt: TGTGCTAGTGCCCTGGGTGGGAACTATGGCTACACCTTC
abundance: .; j_gene: TRBJ2-5; d_gene: .; v_gene: TRBV9; CDR3aa: CASSVGAAPGGETQYF; CDR3nt: TGTGCCAGCAGCGTAGGGGCAGCCCCCGGTGGGGAGACCCAGTACTTC
abundance: once; j_gene: TRBJ1-6; d_gene: TRBD1; v_gene: TRBV7-2; CDR3aa: CASSPGGYSPLHF; CDR3nt: TGTGCCAGCAGCCCAGGGGGGTATTCACCCCTCCACTTT
abundance: once; j_gene: TRBJ2-1; d_gene: .; v_gene: TRBV12-5; CDR3aa: CASGFRLTNEQFF; CDR3nt: TGTGCTAGTGGTTTCCGTCTAACCAATGAGCAGTTCTTC
abundance: .; j_gene: TRBJ1-2; d_gene: .; v_gene: TRBV30; CDR3aa: CAWSLFSGKGYTF; CDR3nt: TGTGCCTGGAGCTTATTTTCCGGGAAAGGCTACACCTTC
abundance: .; j_gene: TRBJ2-2; d_gene: .; v_gene: TRBV29-1; CDR3aa: CSVRAGNTGELFF; CDR3nt: TGCAGCGTTCGGGCAGGGAACACCGGGGAGCTGTTTTTT
abundance: .; j_gene: TRBJ1-1; d_gene: .; v_gene: TRBV7-2; CDR3aa: CASSLGVAFF; CDR3nt: TGTGCCAGCAGCTTAGGGGTTGCTTTCTTT
abundance: few; j_gene: TRBJ2-3; d_gene: .; v_gene: TRBV5-1; CDR3aa: CASSLVGMGMPDTQYF; CDR3nt: TGCGCCAGCAGCTTGGTTGGTATGGGGATGCCAGATACGCAGTATTTT
abundance: .; j_gene: TRBJ1-1; d_gene: .; v_gene: TRBV7-3; CDR3aa: CASSLKVNTEAFF; CDR3nt: TGTGCCAGCAGCTTAAAAGTGAACACTGAAGCTTTCTTT
abundance: few; j_gene: TRBJ2-3; d_gene: TRBD1; v_gene: TRBV5-6; CDR3aa: CASSLYWRQGSSTDTQYF; CDR3nt: TGTGCCAGCAGCTTGTATTGGCGACAGGGTTCTAGCACAGATACGCAGTATTTT
abundance: .; j_gene: TRBJ2-5; d_gene: .; v_gene: TRBV5-1; CDR3aa: CASSLVVGQETQYF; CDR3nt: TGCGCCAGCAGCTTGGTAGTCGGACAAGAGACCCAGTACTTC
abundance: few; j_gene: TRBJ2-7; d_gene: .; v_gene: TRBV30; CDR3aa: CALEPLGGPRSYEQYF; CDR3nt: TGTGCGCTGGAACCCCTTGGGGGGCCCAGGTCCTACGAGCAGTACTTC
abundance: few; j_gene: TRBJ2-6; d_gene: .; v_gene: TRBV29-1; CDR3aa: CSVEVGGGISGANVLTF; CDR3nt: TGCAGCGTTGAGGTGGGGGGCGGGATCTCTGGGGCCAACGTCCTGACTTTC
abundance: .; j_gene: TRBJ1-5; d_gene: TRBD1; v_gene: TRBV10-3; CDR3aa: CAISVGTGRVNQPQHF; CDR3nt: TGTGCCATCAGTGTGGGGACAGGGAGGGTCAATCAGCCCCAGCATTTT
abundance: .; j_gene: TRBJ2-7; d_gene: .; v_gene: TRBV7-9; CDR3aa: CASSLPSGTLSYEQYF; CDR3nt: TGTGCCAGCAGCTTACCGTCCGGGACCCTCTCCTACGAGCAGTACTTC
abundance: .; j_gene: TRBJ1-1; d_gene: .; v_gene: TRBV29-1; CDR3aa: CSVQDLNTEAFF; CDR3nt: TGCAGCGTACAGGACTTGAACACTGAAGCTTTCTTT
abundance: .; j_gene: TRBJ1-6; d_gene: .; v_gene: TRBV5-1; CDR3aa: CASSNRATSGSPLHF; CDR3nt: TGCGCCAGCAGCAATAGAGCTACGTCGGGTTCACCCCTCCACTTT
abundance: few; j_gene: TRBJ2-3; d_gene: .; v_gene: TRBV20-1; CDR3aa: CSVQGSDTQYF; CDR3nt: TGCAGTGTTCAGGGGTCAGATACGCAGTATTTT
abundance: .; j_gene: TRBJ1-1; d_gene: .; v_gene: TRBV20-1; CDR3aa: CSGMRNTEAFF; CDR3nt: TGCAGTGGCATGAGGAACACTGAAGCTTTCTTT
abundance: .; j_gene: TRBJ1-6; d_gene: .; v_gene: TRBV27; CDR3aa: CASSLSGDVTLHF; CDR3nt: TGTGCCAGCAGTTTATCGGGGGACGTTACCCTCCACTTT
abundance: .; j_gene: TRBJ1-2; d_gene: TRBD1; v_gene: TRBV7-9; CDR3aa: CASSVPDRGEHGYTF; CDR3nt: TGTGCCAGCAGCGTACCAGACAGGGGTGAACATGGCTACACCTTC
abundance: once; j_gene: TRBJ1-2; d_gene: TRBD1; v_gene: TRBV29-1; CDR3aa: CSVEANRDRVYGYTF; CDR3nt: TGCAGCGTTGAAGCAAACCGGGACAGGGTTTATGGCTACACCTTC
abundance: .; j_gene: TRBJ2-5; d_gene: .; v_gene: TRBV30; CDR3aa: CASGQPGGTQYF; CDR3nt: TGTGCTTCCGGACAGCCGGGGGGGACCCAGTACTTC
abundance: .; j_gene: TRBJ1-5; d_gene: .; v_gene: TRBV6-6; CDR3aa: CASSHSPLLAQHF; CDR3nt: TGTGCCAGCAGTCACTCACCCTTATTGGCCCAGCATTTT
abundance: .; j_gene: TRBJ2-7; d_gene: .; v_gene: TRBV6-5; CDR3aa: CASRASGVAEQYF; CDR3nt: TGTGCCAGCAGGGCCTCGGGGGTCGCGGAGCAGTACTTC
abundance: .; j_gene: TRBJ2-5; d_gene: TRBD1; v_gene: TRBV18; CDR3aa: CASSPPGRDSLKETQYF; CDR3nt: TGTGCCAGCTCACCACCGGGAAGGGACAGCCTGAAAGAGACCCAGTACTTC
abundance: few; j_gene: TRBJ1-2; d_gene: .; v_gene: TRBV29-1; CDR3aa: CSVEAGLTYGYTF; CDR3nt: TGCAGCGTTGAAGCAGGACTCACCTATGGCTACACCTTC
abundance: .; j_gene: TRBJ1-2; d_gene: .; v_gene: TRBV30; CDR3aa: CAWSKGNYGYTF; CDR3nt: TGTGCCTGGAGTAAGGGGAACTATGGCTACACCTTC
abundance: once; j_gene: TRBJ1-6; d_gene: .; v_gene: TRBV14; CDR3aa: CASSQDLDSPLHF; CDR3nt: TGTGCCAGCAGCCAAGATCTAGATTCACCCCTCCACTTT
abundance: .; j_gene: TRBJ2-7; d_gene: .; v_gene: TRBV15; CDR3aa: CATSRDSGGSYEQYF; CDR3nt: TGTGCCACCAGCAGAGATTCAGGAGGATCCTACGAGCAGTACTTC
abundance: few; j_gene: TRBJ2-7; d_gene: .; v_gene: TRBV7-2; CDR3aa: CASSFRAPGYEQYF; CDR3nt: TGTGCCAGCAGCTTCAGGGCCCCCGGTTACGAGCAGTACTTC
abundance: .; j_gene: TRBJ2-1; d_gene: .; v_gene: TRBV20-1; CDR3aa: CSARGYNEQFF; CDR3nt: TGCAGTGCTAGGGGTTACAATGAGCAGTTCTTC
abundance: .; j_gene: TRBJ1-6; d_gene: .; v_gene: TRBV7-9; CDR3aa: CASSLMSQVNSPLHF; CDR3nt: TGTGCCAGCAGCTTAATGAGTCAGGTTAATTCACCCCTCCACTTT
abundance: few; j_gene: TRBJ2-7; d_gene: .; v_gene: TRBV20-1; CDR3aa: CSARDAYEQYF; CDR3nt: TGCAGTGCTAGAGATGCTTACGAGCAGTACTTC
abundance: .; j_gene: TRBJ1-5; d_gene: .; v_gene: TRBV27; CDR3aa: CASSLSDNQPQHF; CDR3nt: TGTGCCAGCAGTTTGTCAGACAATCAGCCCCAGCATTTT
abundance: .; j_gene: TRBJ1-5; d_gene: TRBD1; v_gene: TRBV5-1; CDR3aa: CASSTGTGTNQPQHF; CDR3nt: TGCGCCAGCAGCACCGGGACAGGGACCAATCAGCCCCAGCATTTT
abundance: few; j_gene: TRBJ2-3; d_gene: .; v_gene: TRBV5-1; CDR3aa: CASGQLPTDTQYF; CDR3nt: TGCGCCAGCGGACAGCTACCTACAGATACGCAGTATTTT
abundance: once; j_gene: TRBJ2-2; d_gene: .; v_gene: TRBV30; CDR3aa: CAWSVGAGELFF; CDR3nt: TGTGCCTGGAGTGTGGGAGCCGGGGAGCTGTTTTTT